This T cell receptor (beta chain) was identified in a study of CD8 T cells in Susac syndrome. Peripheral blood CD8+ and CD4+ T cells were profiled by TCR beta sequencing. In contrast to the negatively isolated CD8+ and CD4+ T cells, TEMRA cells were FACS-enriched. Random hexamers served to reverse transcribe roughly 0.45 to 1 ug RNA. The immunoSEQ assay covered 54 Vbeta and 13 Jbeta segments for CDR3. TCRdb re-called the immunoSEQ multiplex PCR reads with MiXCR, one entry per CDR3 protein. The sample has 180,000 or so distinct CDR3 sequences; 85% to 95% are singletons. This CDR3 is 18 amino acids long. Germline V gene lookup returns CDR1 MNHEY and CDR2 SMNVEV (reference sequence). V lost 2 bases and J lost 7; bases outside the gene matches: 12.

The genes are TRBV27 and TRBJ2-1, with 12 positions matching TRBD2. Input material: CD4+ T cells from PBMCs. The sequence was collected from a human donor in good health. CDR3 sequence reads: CASSLLAGGPSLINEQFF. The CDR3 nucleotides read TGTGCCAGCAGTTTACTAGCGGGAGGGCCAAGTCTGATTAATGAGCAGTTCTTC.